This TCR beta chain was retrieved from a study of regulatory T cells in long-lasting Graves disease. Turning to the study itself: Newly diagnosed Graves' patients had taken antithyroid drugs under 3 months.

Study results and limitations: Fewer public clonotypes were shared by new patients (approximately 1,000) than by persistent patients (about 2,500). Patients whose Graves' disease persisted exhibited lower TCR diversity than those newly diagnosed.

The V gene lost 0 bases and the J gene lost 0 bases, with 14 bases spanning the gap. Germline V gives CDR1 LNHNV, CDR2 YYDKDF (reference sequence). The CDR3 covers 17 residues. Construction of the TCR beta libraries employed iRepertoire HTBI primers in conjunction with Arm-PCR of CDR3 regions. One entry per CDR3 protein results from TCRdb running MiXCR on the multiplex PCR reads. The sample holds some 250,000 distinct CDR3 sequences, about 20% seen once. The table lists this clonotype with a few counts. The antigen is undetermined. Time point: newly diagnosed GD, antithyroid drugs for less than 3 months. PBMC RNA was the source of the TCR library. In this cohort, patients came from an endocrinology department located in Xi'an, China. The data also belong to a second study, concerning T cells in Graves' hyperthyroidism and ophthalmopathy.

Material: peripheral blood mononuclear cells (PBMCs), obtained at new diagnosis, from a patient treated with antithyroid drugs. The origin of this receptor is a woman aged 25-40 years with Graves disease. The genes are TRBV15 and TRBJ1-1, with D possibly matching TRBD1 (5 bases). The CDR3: CATSRDGAGGMNTEAFF. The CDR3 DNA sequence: TGTGCCACCAGCAGAGACGGAGCTGGGGGGATGAACACTGAAGCTTTCTTT.